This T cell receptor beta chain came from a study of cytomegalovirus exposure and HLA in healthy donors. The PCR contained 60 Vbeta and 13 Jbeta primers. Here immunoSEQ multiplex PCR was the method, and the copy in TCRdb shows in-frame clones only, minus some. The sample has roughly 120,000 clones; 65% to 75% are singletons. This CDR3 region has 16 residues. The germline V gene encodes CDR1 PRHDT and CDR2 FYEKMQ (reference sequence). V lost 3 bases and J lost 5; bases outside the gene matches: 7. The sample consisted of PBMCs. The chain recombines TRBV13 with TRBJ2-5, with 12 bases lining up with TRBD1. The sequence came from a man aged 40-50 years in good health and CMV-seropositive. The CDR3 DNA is TGTGCCAGCAGCTTCGGGACAGGGGGCCTTTGGGAGACCCAGTACTTC. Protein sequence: CASSFGTGGLWETQYF. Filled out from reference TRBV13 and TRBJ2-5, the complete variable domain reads AAGVIQSPRHLIKEKRETATLKCYPIPRHDTVYWYQQGPGQDPQFLISFYEKMQSDKGSIPDRFSAQQFSDYHSELNMSSLELGDSALYFCASSFGTGGLWETQYFGPGTRLLVL.